This T cell receptor (beta chain) was observed in a study of post-analysis software for immune sequencing data. Background on the study: Both relapsing-remitting and secondary progressive multiple sclerosis featured among the disease courses, as did progressive-relapsing multiple sclerosis. Study results and caveats: A handful of TRBV segments were significantly more frequent in patients than in controls. TRBV5-6, TRBV5-1 and TRBV20-1 were among these segments.

In regard to this clonotype: The antigen is undetermined.

CDR3 length: 14 amino acids. Germline V gives CDR1 MNHEY, CDR2 SVGAGI. The germline V and J ends were trimmed by 7 bases and 8 bases, with 15 bases remaining between them. Unique molecular identifiers were present in the TCR beta cDNA libraries. TCRdb recomputed calls from the PCR reads with MiXCR, one row per CDR3 protein. The sample includes roughly 730,000 distinct CDR3 sequences, 30% of them seen just once. The source is a girl aged 10 to 17 with multiple sclerosis. The specimen was blood. The chain is built from TRBV6-5 and TRBJ1-6; TRBD1 is a possible D gene (5 bases). The CDR3 spells CASTPRSRDSPLHF. The CDR3 region has the DNA TGTGCCAGCACCCCACGATCCAGGGATTCACCCCTCCACTTT.